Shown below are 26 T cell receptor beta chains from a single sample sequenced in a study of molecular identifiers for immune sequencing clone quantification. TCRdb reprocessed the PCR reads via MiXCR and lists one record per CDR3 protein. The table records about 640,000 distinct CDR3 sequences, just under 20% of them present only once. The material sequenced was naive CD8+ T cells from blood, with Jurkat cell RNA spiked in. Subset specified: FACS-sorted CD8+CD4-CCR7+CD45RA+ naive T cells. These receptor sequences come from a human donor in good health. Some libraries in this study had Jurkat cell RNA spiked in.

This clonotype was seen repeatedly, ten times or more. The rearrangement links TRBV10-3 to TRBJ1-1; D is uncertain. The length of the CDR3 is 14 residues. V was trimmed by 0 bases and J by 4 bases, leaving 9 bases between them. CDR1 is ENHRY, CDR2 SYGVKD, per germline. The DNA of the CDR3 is TGTGCCATCAGTGAGTCGCGGGTTGCCACTGAAGCTTTCTTT. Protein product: CAISESRVATEAFF.

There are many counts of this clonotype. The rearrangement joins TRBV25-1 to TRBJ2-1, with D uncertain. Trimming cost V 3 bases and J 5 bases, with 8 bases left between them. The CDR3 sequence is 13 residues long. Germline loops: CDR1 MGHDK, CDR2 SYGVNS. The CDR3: CASSEGSHNEQFF. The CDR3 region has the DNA TGTGCCAGCAGTGAGGGCAGCCACAATGAGCAGTTCTTC.

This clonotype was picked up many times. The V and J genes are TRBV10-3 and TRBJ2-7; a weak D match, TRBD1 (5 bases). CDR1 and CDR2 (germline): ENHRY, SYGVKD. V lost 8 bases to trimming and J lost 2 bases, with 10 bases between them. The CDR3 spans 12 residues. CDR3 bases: TGTGCCATCGGCGACAGCGCCTACGAGCAGTACTTC. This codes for CAIGDSAYEQYF.

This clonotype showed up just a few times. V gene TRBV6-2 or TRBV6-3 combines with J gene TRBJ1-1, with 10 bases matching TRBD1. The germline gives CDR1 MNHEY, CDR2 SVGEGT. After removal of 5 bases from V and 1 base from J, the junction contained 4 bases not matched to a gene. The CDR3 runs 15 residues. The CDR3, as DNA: TGTGCCAGCAGTACGACAGGGGGCGAGAACACTGAAGCTTTCTTT. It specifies CASSTTGGENTEAFF.

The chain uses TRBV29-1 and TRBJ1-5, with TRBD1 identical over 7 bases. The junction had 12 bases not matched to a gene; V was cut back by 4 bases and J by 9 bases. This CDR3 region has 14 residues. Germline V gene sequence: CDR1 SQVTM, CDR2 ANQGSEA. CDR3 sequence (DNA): TGCAGCGTTGCGGAGAGGGCAGGGGGTACGCCCCAGCATTTT. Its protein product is CSVAERAGGTPQHF.

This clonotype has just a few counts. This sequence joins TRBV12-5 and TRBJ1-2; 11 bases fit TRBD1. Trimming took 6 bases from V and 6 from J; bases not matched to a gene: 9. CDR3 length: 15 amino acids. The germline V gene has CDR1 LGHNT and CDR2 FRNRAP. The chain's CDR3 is CASGPARTGGDGYTF. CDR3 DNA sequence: TGTGCTAGTGGCCCTGCCCGGACAGGGGGCGATGGCTACACCTTC.

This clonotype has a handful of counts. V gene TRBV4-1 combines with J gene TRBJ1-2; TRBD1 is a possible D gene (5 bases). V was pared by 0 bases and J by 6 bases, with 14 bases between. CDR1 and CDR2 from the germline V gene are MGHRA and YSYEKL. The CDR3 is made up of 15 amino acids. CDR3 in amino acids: CASSQDGRAGDGYTF. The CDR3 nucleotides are TGCGCCAGCAGCCAAGATGGCAGGGCGGGAGATGGCTACACCTTC.

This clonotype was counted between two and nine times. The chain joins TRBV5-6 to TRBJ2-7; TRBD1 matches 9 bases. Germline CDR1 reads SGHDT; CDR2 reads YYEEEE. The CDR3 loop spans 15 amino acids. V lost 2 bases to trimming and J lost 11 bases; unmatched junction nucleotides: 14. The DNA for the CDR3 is TGTGCCAGCAGCTTTTCCCCCGGACAGGGGCCGTTGGAGTACTTC. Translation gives CASSFSPGQGPLEYF.

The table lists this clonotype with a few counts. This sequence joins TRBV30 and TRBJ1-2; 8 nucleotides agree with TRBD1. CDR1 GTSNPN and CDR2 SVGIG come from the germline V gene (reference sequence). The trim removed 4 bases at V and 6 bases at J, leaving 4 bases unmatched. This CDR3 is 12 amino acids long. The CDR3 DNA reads TGTGCCTGGACCGACAGGGGTAATGGCTACACCTTC. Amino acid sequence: CAWTDRGNGYTF.

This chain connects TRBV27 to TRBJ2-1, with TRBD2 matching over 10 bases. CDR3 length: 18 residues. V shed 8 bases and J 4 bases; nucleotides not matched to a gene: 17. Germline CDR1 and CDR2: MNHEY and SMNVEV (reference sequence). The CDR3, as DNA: TGTGCCAGCTCCCACGGGGCTAGCGGGAGCTGGGGGTACAATGAGCAGTTCTTC. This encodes CASSHGASGSWGYNEQFF.

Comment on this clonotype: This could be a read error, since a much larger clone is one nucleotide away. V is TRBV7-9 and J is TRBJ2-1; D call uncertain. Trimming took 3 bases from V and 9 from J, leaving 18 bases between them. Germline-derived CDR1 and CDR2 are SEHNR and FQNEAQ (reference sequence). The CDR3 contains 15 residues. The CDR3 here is CASSLSIGLIGEQFF. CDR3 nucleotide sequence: TGTGCCAGCAGCTTGTCGATAGGGTTGATCGGTGAGCAGTTCTTC.

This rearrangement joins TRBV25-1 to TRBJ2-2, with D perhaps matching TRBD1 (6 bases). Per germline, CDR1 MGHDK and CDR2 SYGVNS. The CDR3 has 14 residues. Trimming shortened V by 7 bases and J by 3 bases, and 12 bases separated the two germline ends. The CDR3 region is CASNQGLDTGELFF. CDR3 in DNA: TGTGCCAGCAACCAGGGGCTGGACACCGGGGAGCTGTTTTTT.

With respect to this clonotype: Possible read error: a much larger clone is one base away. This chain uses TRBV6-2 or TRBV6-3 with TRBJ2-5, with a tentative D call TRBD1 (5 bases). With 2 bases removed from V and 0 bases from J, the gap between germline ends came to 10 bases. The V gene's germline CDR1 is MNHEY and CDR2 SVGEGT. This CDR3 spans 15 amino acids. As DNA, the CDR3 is TGTGCCAGCAGTTACCAGGGCCTGCACCAAGAGACCCAGTACTTC. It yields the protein CASSYQGLHQETQYF.

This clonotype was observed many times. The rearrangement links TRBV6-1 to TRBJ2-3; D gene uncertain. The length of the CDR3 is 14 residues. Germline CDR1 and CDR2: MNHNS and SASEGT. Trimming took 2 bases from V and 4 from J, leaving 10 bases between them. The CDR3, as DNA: TGTGCCAGCAGTGAACTGGCTGGGGCAGATACGCAGTATTTT. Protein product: CASSELAGADTQYF.

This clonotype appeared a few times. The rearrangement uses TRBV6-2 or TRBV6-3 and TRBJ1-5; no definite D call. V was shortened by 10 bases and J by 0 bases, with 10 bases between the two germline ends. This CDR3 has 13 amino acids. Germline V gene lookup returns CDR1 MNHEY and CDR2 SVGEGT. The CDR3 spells CATWRYSNQPQHF. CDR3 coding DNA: TGTGCCACCTGGCGGTATAGCAATCAGCCCCAGCATTTT.

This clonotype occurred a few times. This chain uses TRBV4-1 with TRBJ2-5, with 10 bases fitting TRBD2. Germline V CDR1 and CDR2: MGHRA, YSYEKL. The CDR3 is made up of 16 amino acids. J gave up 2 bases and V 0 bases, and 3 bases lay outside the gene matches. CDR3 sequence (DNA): TGCGCCAGCAGCCAAGAACTAGCGGGGATACAAGAGACCCAGTACTTC. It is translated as CASSQELAGIQETQYF.

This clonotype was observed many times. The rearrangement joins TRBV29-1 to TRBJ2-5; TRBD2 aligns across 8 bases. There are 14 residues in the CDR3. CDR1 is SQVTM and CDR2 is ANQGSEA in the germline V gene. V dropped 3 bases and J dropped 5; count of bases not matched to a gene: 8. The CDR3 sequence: CSVDISGGRETQYF. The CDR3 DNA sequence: TGCAGCGTTGATATAAGCGGGGGACGGGAGACCCAGTACTTC.

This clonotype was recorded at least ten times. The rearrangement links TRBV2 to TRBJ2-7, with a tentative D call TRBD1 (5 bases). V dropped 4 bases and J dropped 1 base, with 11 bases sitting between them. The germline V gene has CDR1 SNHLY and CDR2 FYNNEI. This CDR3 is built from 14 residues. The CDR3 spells CASSAQGPSYEQYF. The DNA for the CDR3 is TGTGCCAGCAGTGCCCAGGGCCCGTCCTACGAGCAGTACTTC.

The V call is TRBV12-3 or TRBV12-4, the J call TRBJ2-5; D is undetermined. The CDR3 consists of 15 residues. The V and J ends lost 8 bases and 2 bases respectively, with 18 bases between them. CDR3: CASSKGSPAQETQYF. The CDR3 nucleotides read TGTGCCAGCTCTAAAGGTAGTCCGGCTCAAGAGACCCAGTACTTC.

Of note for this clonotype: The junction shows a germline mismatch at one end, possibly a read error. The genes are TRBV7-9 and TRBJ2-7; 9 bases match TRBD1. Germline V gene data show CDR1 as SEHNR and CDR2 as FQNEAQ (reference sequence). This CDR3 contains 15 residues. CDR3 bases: TGTGCCAGCAGCTTATTGGGGACAGGGTCCTTCGAGCAGTACTTC. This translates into CASSLLGTGSFEQYF.

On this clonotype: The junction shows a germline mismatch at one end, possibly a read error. Here the CDR3 reads CASSRRSNQPRHF. The CDR3 DNA reads as TGTGCCAGCAGTCGACGGAGCAATCAGCCCCGGCATTTT. The chain uses TRBV27 and TRBJ1-5; D ambiguous. CDR1 is MNHEY and CDR2 is SMNVEV in the germline V gene (reference sequence). The CDR3 is 13 amino acids.

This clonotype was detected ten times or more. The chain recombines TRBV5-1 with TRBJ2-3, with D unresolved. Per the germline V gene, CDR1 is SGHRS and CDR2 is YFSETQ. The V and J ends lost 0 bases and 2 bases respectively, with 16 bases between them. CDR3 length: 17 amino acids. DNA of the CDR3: TGCGCCAGCAGCTTGGCGGAAATGGGAAGTGTCACAGATACGCAGTATTTT. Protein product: CASSLAEMGSVTDTQYF. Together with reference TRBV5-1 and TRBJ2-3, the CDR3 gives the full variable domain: KAGVTQTPRYLIKTRGQQVTLSCSPISGHRSVSWYQQTPGQGLQFLFEYFSETQRNKGNFPGRFSGRQFSNSRSEMNVSTLELGDSALYLCASSLAEMGSVTDTQYFGPGTRLTVL.

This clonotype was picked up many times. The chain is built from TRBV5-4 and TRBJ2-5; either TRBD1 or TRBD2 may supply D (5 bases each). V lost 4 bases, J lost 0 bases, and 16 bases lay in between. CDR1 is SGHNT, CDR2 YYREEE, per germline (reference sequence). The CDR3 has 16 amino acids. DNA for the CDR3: TGTGCCAGCAGCACCGTCGGGACGGCGTACCAAGAGACCCAGTACTTC. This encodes CASSTVGTAYQETQYF.

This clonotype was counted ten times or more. CDR3 amino acids: CASSFGEAFF. Here the CDR3 DNA reads TGTGCCAGCAGCTTCGGTGAAGCTTTCTTT. The gene calls are TRBV5-8 and TRBJ1-1, with D hard to call. Germline-derived CDR1 and CDR2 are SGHTS and YDEGEE. V lost 2 bases, J lost 7 bases, and 3 bases lay in between. The CDR3 loop spans 10 amino acids.

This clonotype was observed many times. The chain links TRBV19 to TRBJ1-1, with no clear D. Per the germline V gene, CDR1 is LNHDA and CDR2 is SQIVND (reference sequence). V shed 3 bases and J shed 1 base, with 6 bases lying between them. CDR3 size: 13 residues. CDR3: CASSMGTNTEAFF. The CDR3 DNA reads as TGTGCCAGTAGTATGGGTACGAACACTGAAGCTTTCTTT.

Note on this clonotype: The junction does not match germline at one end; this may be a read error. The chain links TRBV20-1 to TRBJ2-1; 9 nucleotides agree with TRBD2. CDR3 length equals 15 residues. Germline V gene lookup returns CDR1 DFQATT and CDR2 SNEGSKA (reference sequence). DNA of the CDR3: TGCGGTGCTAGGGATAGCGGGAGCTCCTACAATGAGCAGTTCTTC. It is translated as CGARDSGSSYNEQFF.